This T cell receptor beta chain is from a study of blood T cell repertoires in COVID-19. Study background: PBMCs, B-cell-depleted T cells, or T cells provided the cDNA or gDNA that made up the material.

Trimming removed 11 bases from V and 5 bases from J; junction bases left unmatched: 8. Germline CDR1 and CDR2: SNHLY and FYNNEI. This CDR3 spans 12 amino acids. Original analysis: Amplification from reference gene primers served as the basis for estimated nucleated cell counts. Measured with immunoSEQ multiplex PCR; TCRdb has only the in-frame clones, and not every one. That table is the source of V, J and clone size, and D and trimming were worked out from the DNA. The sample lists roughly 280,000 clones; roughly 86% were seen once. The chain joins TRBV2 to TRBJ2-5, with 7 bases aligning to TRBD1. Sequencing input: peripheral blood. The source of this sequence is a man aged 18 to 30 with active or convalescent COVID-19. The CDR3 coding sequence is TGTGCCGGAAGACAGGGCGGGGAGACCCAGTACTTC. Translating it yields CAGRQGGETQYF.